The T cell receptor beta chain described here comes from a study of Graves' ophthalmopathy and Graves' hyperthyroidism. The V end lost 0 bases, the J end lost 7 bases, and 10 bases lay between the germline ends. This CDR3 has 13 amino acids. Germline V lookup: CDR1 ENHRY, CDR2 SYGVKD. Investigators amplified TCR beta CDR3 regions from RNA transcripts. HTBI-primed first-round RT-PCR preceded second-round multiplex PCR. TCRdb reanalysed the multiplex PCR reads using MiXCR and keeps one entry per CDR3 protein. The data contain around 520,000 distinct CDR3 sequences, under 45% of them singletons. The TCR was taken from an adult man with Graves' hyperthyroidism. The rearrangement uses TRBV10-3 and TRBJ2-7; D might be TRBD1 or TRBD2, each matching 5 bases. The source material was peripheral blood or thyroid tissue (not recorded which). Here the CDR3 reads CAISESRDDEQYF. DNA for the CDR3: TGTGCCATCAGTGAGTCCAGGGACGATGAGCAGTACTTC.